This TCR beta chain derives from a study of T cell responses to AZD1222 COVID-19 vaccine. There are 18 residues in the CDR3. With 4 bases removed from V and 0 bases from J, the gap between germline ends came to 16 bases. Germline CDR1 reads SGHDN; CDR2 reads FVKESK. Repertoires were generated with immunoSEQ multiplex PCR, while TCRdb's copy carries only in-frame clones and drops some. The profile shows approximately 220,000 clones, under 95% of them singletons. Specimen: peripheral blood, collected on day 0 of MenACWY control vaccination. The rearrangement joins TRBV14 to TRBJ1-6, with D unclear. The clonotype was recovered from an adult in good health. In nucleotides, the CDR3 is TGTGCCAGCAGCCGCAAGACGGGCGGGAGCTCCTATAATTCACCCCTCCACTTT. Amino acids: CASSRKTGGSSYNSPLHF.